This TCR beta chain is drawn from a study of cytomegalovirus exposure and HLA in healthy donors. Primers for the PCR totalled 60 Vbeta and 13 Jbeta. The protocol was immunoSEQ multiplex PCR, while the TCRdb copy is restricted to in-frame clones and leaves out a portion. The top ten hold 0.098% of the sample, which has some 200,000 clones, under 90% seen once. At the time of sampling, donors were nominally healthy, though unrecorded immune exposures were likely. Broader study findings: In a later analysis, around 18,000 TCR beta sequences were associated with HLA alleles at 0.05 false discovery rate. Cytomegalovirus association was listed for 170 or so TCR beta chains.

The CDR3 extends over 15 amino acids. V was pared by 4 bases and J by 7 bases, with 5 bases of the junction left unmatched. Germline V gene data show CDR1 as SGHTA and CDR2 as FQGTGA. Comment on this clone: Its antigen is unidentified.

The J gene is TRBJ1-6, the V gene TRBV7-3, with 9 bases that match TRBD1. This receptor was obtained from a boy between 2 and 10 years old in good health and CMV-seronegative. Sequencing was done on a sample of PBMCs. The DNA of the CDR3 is TGTGCCAGCAGCTGGGGACAGGGTGGGAATTCACCCCTCCACTTT. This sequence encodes CASSWGQGGNSPLHF. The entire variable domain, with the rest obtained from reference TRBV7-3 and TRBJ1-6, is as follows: GAGVSQTPSNKVTEKGKYVELRCDPISGHTALYWYRQSLGQGPEFLIYFQGTGAADDSGLPNDRFFAVRPEGSVSTLKIQRTERGDSAVYLCASSWGQGGNSPLHFGNGTRLTVT.